This TCR beta chain is from a study of blood T cells in healthy people across ages. With V trimmed by 3 bases and J by 5 bases, 8 bases remained unmatched. Germline loops: CDR1 PRHDT, CDR2 FYEKMQ (reference sequence). This CDR3 has 15 residues. Then a second PCR, running roughly 6 to 11 cycles, was carried out with a sample-barcoded 5' primer and a J-beta primer mix. TCRdb ran MiXCR on the 5' RACE reads and lists one entry per CDR3 protein. The sample carries 800,000 to 1,000,000 distinct CDR3 sequences, around 46% recorded once. The sample comprised blood. This sequence was found in a young man in good health. The J gene is TRBJ2-5, the V gene TRBV13; TRBD1 agrees at 8 bases. The DNA for the CDR3 is TGTGCCAGCAGCTTGAAACAGGGGGTAGGTGAGACCCAGTACTTC. Translation gives CASSLKQGVGETQYF.